This T cell receptor (beta chain) came from a study of graft-versus-host responses after intestinal transplantation. About the research overall: Recipients underwent multivisceral, liver-intestinal, or isolated intestinal transplants.

The CDR3 contains 20 residues. Trimming cost V 4 bases and J 0 bases; bases outside gene matches: 9. From germline, CDR1 is LNHDA and CDR2 SQIVND (reference sequence). Study results and limitations: Marrow from the recipient contained GvH clones, some of which had appeared first in ileum or blood. Peak circulating GvH clone levels tracked with early post-transplant HvG declines.

Assay: immunoSEQ multiplex PCR; the TCRdb copy retains only in-frame clones and omits some. The table lists about 88,000 clones, 91% of them singletons. Points on this clone: The antigen is undetermined.

The chain uses TRBV19 and TRBJ2-1; 16 bases line up with TRBD2. This TCR came from a human donor who was the organ donor for an intestinal transplant. Sequences were derived from unstimulated CD4+ T cells sorted from spleen or lymph node cells, sampled before transplant. The CDR3 sequence is CASSKLGLAGGPYSYNEQFF. The CDR3 coding sequence is TGTGCCAGTAGTAAATTGGGACTAGCGGGAGGGCCGTACTCCTACAATGAGCAGTTCTTC.